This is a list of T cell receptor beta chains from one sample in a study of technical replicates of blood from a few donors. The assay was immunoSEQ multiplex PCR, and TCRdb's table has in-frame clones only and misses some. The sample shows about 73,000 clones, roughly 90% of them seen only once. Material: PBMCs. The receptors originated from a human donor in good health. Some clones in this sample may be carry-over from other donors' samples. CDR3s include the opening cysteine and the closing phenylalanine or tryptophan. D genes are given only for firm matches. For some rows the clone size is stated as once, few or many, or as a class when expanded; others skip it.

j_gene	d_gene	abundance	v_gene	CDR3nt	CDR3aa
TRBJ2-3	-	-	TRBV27	TGTGCCAGCAGACTCGGGTGGGGGCGGACAATCACAGATACGCAGTATTTT	CASRLGWGRTITDTQYF
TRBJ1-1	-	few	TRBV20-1	TGCAGTGCTAGGGACAGACTTGAAGCTTTCTTT	CSARDRLEAFF
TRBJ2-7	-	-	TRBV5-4	TGTGCCAGCAGCTTGTTAGGTCTCGGGGACTACGAGCAGTACTTC	CASSLLGLGDYEQYF
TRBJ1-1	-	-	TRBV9	TGTGCCAGCAGCGTAGATCAGGTGTCGGACACTGAAGCTTTCTTT	CASSVDQVSDTEAFF
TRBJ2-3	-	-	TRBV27	TGTGCCAGCAGTTTTGGGGGGGATACGCAGTATTTT	CASSFGGDTQYF
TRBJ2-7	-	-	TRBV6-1	TGTGCCAGCAGTGAAGTTTCCGGTTCCTACGAGCAGTACTTC	CASSEVSGSYEQYF
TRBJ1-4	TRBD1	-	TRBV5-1	TGCGCCAGCACCGACAGGGGAGCTAATGAAAAACTGTTTTTT	CASTDRGANEKLFF
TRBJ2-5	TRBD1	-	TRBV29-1	TGCAGCGTTGAAGGGGGACAGACGAAGACCCAGTACTTC	CSVEGGQTKTQYF
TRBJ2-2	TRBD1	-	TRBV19	TGTGCCAGTAGTATAAGGGGGCTAGACACCGGGGAGCTGTTTTTT	CASSIRGLDTGELFF
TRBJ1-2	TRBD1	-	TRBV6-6	TGTGCCAGCAGTCCACAGTACAGGGGGAATGGCTACACCTTC	CASSPQYRGNGYTF
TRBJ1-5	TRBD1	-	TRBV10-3	TGTGCCATCAGTTGGACAGGGGGCCAGCCCCAGCATTTT	CAISWTGGQPQHF
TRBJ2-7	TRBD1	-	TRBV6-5	TGTGCCAGCAGTCAGGGGACAGCTCCCTCCTACGAGCAGTACTTC	CASSQGTAPSYEQYF